These 21 T cell receptor beta chains share one sample of origin, sequenced in a study of blood T cell repertoires in COVID-19. Here immunoSEQ multiplex PCR was the method, and the copy in TCRdb shows in-frame clones only, minus some. The profile shows about 140,000 clones, more than 80% of them singletons. Sequences were obtained from peripheral blood. The receptors come from a woman of 80 years or more in a cohort sampled during active or convalescent COVID-19.

CDR3 in DNA: TGTGCCAGTAGTAGGACAGCCCAGCCTGGAAACACCATATATTTT. Protein product: CASSRTAQPGNTIYF. This chain connects TRBV19 to TRBJ1-3; tentatively, D is TRBD1 (6 bases). CDR1 LNHDA and CDR2 SQIVND come from the germline V gene (reference sequence). The CDR3 contains 15 residues. V lost 4 bases to trimming and J lost 2 bases, with 12 bases between them. Full variable domain (remainder filled in from reference TRBV19 and TRBJ1-3): DGGITQSPKYLFRKEGQNVTLSCEQNLNHDAMYWYRQDPGQGLRLIYYSQIVNDFQKGDIAEGYSVSREKKESFPLTVTSAQKNPTAFYLCASSRTAQPGNTIYFGEGSWLTVV.

V is TRBV14 and J is TRBJ2-5, with TRBD1 matching 8 bases. Germline trimming cut 3 bases from V and 4 bases from J; bases unmatched to any gene: 7. Looked up from germline, CDR1 is SGHDN and CDR2 is FVKESK. This CDR3 region has 15 residues. The CDR3 sequence: CASSQTRGRGETQYF. DNA of the CDR3: TGTGCCAGCAGCCAGACCAGGGGGCGAGGAGAGACCCAGTACTTC. The full variable domain, with the rest looked up from reference TRBV14 and TRBJ2-5, is EAGVTQFPSHSVIEKGQTVTLRCDPISGHDNLYWYRRVMGKEIKFLLHFVKESKQDESGMPNNRFLAERTGGTYSTLKVQPAELEDSGVYFCASSQTRGRGETQYFGPGTRLLVL.

The chain has TRBV18 and TRBJ2-2, with D possibly matching TRBD2 (5 bases). The CDR3 loop spans 16 amino acids. With 1 base removed from V and 2 bases from J, the gap between germline ends came to 11 bases. The germline gives CDR1 KGHSH, CDR2 LQKENI. The CDR3 here is CASSPHGLGNTGELFF. In nucleotides, the CDR3 is TGTGCCAGCTCACCACATGGACTGGGCAACACCGGGGAGCTGTTTTTT.

The J gene is TRBJ2-7, the V gene TRBV29-1; D is undetermined. This CDR3 is built from 11 residues. V was cut by 4 bases and J by 0 bases, with 4 bases left in between. Per the germline V gene, CDR1 is SQVTM and CDR2 is ANQGSEA. CDR3 in amino acids: CSVVHSYEQYF. The CDR3 bases are TGCAGCGTTGTCCACTCCTACGAGCAGTACTTC.

The chain joins TRBV5-3 to TRBJ1-2, with D tentatively TRBD1 (5 bases). TRBV5-3 is treated as an ORF (open reading frame) with a function not yet certain. The CDR3 is 13 amino acids. Trimming stripped 5 bases from V and 3 bases from J, with 11 bases between. CDR3 sequence (DNA): TGTGCCAGAAGGGACACCTTCTACTATGGCTACACCTTC. This codes for CARRDTFYYGYTF.

The CDR3 DNA reads TGTGCCTGGATTTGCACAGGGGGGGATCAGCCCCAGCATTTT. Protein product: CAWICTGGDQPQHF. This chain connects TRBV30 to TRBJ1-5; TRBD1 matches 8 bases. Germline CDR1 GTSNPN, CDR2 SVGIG (reference sequence). J lost 5 bases, V lost 4 bases, and 7 bases had no gene match. The CDR3 extends over 14 amino acids.

This clone was seen more than once but under ten times. The rearrangement joins TRBV6-6 to TRBJ1-2; 8 bases fit TRBD1. Germline assignment: CDR1 MNHNY and CDR2 SVGAGI (reference sequence). The trim removed 2 bases at V and 4 bases at J, leaving 6 bases unmatched. CDR3 length: 15 residues. In DNA form, the CDR3 reads TGTGCCAGCAGTTACCAGGGGGCTGGTAGCTATGGCTACACCTTC. This translates into CASSYQGAGSYGYTF.

The chain links TRBV20-1 to TRBJ1-2; D may be TRBD1 (5 bases). The CDR3 consists of 11 residues. CDR1 is DFQATT, CDR2 SNEGSKA, per germline (reference sequence). The germline V and J ends were trimmed by 8 bases and 7 bases, with 14 bases remaining between them. In DNA, the CDR3 is TGCAGTCTAAAATTCAGGGTTGGCTACACCTTC. Translating gives CSLKFRVGYTF.

The chain carries TRBV27 and TRBJ1-4, with a weak D call TRBD1 (5 bases). CDR1 MNHEY and CDR2 SMNVEV come from the germline V gene (reference sequence). This CDR3 is 14 amino acids long. Deletions cut 6 bases from V and 7 bases from J, with 15 bases between. CDR3: CASRDAGRGEKLFF. For the CDR3, the DNA is TGTGCCAGCAGGGACGCAGGGAGGGGTGAAAAACTGTTTTTT. Variable domain in full (rest from reference TRBV27 and TRBJ1-4): EAQVTQNPRYLITVTGKKLTVTCSQNMNHEYMSWYRQDPGLGLRQIYYSMNVEVTDKGDVPEGYKVSRKEKRNFPLILESPSPNQTSLYFCASRDAGRGEKLFFGSGTQLSVL.

The CDR3 region has the DNA TGTGCCAGCAGCCAATATGGACAGGACAAAGAGACCCAGTACTTC. Translation: CASSQYGQDKETQYF. The chain has TRBV3-1 (or the pseudogene TRBV3-2) and TRBJ2-5; 7 bases fit TRBD1. V lost 2 bases to trimming and J lost 3 bases; unmatched junction nucleotides: 6. This CDR3 is built from 15 residues. From germline, CDR1 is LGHDT and CDR2 YNNKEL (reference sequence).

The chain is built from TRBV4-1 and TRBJ1-5; D unresolved. Germline V gene sequence: CDR1 MGHRA, CDR2 YSYEKL. This CDR3 has 15 amino acids. The V gene lost 0 bases and the J gene lost 2 bases, with 8 bases spanning the gap. The CDR3 spells CASSQEQLRNQPQHF. The CDR3 coding sequence is TGCGCCAGCAGCCAAGAACAGCTCCGCAATCAGCCCCAGCATTTT.

The chain recombines TRBV6-2 or TRBV6-3 with TRBJ1-2, with 7 bases identical to TRBD1. The CDR3 covers 15 residues. V shed 7 bases and J 0 bases; nucleotides not matched to a gene: 8. Per germline, CDR1 MNHEY and CDR2 SVGEGT. The CDR3, as DNA: TGTGCCAGCAACCCCACAGGGGTCCCTAACTATGGCTACACCTTC. This codes for CASNPTGVPNYGYTF.

The chain employs TRBV30 and TRBJ2-5; D is ambiguous. V shed 5 bases and J shed 2 bases, with 6 bases lying between them. Germline-derived CDR1 and CDR2 are GTSNPN and SVGIG (reference sequence). The CDR3 loop spans 11 amino acids. In DNA, the CDR3 is TGTGCCTGGTCCAGGCAAGAGACCCAGTACTTC. Translated, it gives CAWSRQETQYF.

This clone was picked up one time. V and J are TRBV3-1 (or the pseudogene TRBV3-2) and TRBJ2-2; 7 nucleotides agree with TRBD2. This CDR3 has 13 amino acids. The V gene's germline CDR1 is LGHDT and CDR2 YNNKEL (reference sequence). J lost 4 bases, V lost 9 bases, and 5 bases had no gene match. The CDR3 loop reads CASGPGGTGELFF. DNA for the CDR3: TGTGCCAGTGGACCGGGGGGCACCGGGGAGCTGTTTTTT.

The CDR3 nucleotides are TGTGCCAGCAGGGGGGGTTACCCAAGGGAAAAACTGTTTTTT. Residues: CASRGGYPREKLFF. The chain combines TRBV4-2 with TRBJ1-4, with D tentatively TRBD1 (5 bases). The CDR3 loop spans 14 amino acids. Germline-derived CDR1 and CDR2 are LGHNA and YNFKEQ. The V end lost 6 bases, the J end lost 8 bases, and 16 bases lay between the germline ends.

The chain is built from TRBV6-6 and TRBJ1-4; D may be TRBD1 (5 bases). The CDR3 covers 14 residues. Germline V CDR1 and CDR2: MNHNY, SVGAGI (reference sequence). Trimming pared 6 bases from V and 8 bases from J, leaving 16 bases between. The CDR3 protein is CASSHHDSREKLFF. The CDR3 DNA follows: TGTGCCAGCAGCCACCACGACAGTCGCGAAAAACTGTTTTTT.

The chain links TRBV4-1 to TRBJ2-3; TRBD2 matches at 12 bases. With 5 bases clipped from V and 2 bases from J, the junction kept 20 bases outside the gene matches. The CDR3 is made up of 21 amino acids. Germline V gene sequence: CDR1 MGHRA, CDR2 YSYEKL. Written as DNA, the CDR3 is TGCGCCAGCAGCTCCACTACTGGACAGGGTACTAGCGGGAGGCCCACAGATACGCAGTATTTT. It is translated as CASSSTTGQGTSGRPTDTQYF.

The rearrangement uses TRBV19 and TRBJ1-6; D call uncertain. The ends were cut back, 5 bases at V and 7 bases at J, with 6 bases in the middle. Looked up from germline, CDR1 is LNHDA and CDR2 is SQIVND (reference sequence). CDR3 size: 12 residues. DNA of the CDR3: TGTGCCAGTAGTTTACAGAATTCACCCCTCCACTTT. Protein: CASSLQNSPLHF.

V and J are TRBV24-1 and TRBJ2-1; no firm D call. The germline V gene encodes CDR1 KGHDR and CDR2 SFDVKD. V was cut by 5 bases and J by 6 bases, with 13 bases left in between. The CDR3 length is 14 residues. CDR3 nucleotides: TGTGCCACCAGTGCCCCCGATGCTATCAATGAGCAGTTCTTC. Encoded protein: CATSAPDAINEQFF.

This clone was recorded many times. The rearrangement joins TRBV4-1 to TRBJ1-5; 9 bases are a match to TRBD1. Per the germline V gene, CDR1 is MGHRA and CDR2 is YSYEKL. V was pared by 1 base and J by 2 bases, with 0 bases of the junction left unmatched. The CDR3 is made up of 15 amino acids. The CDR3 protein is CASSQGTGGNQPQHF. CDR3 DNA: TGCGCCAGCAGCCAAGGGACAGGGGGCAATCAGCCCCAGCATTTT.

This chain joins TRBV28 and TRBJ2-6, with D maybe TRBD1 (6 bases). Germline V gives CDR1 MDHEN, CDR2 SYDVKM. The V end lost 6 bases, the J end lost 0 bases, and 9 bases lay between the germline ends. CDR3 length: 15 amino acids. CDR3 in amino acids: CASRRGGSGANVLTF. The DNA of the CDR3 is TGTGCCAGCAGACGAGGGGGCTCTGGGGCCAACGTCCTGACTTTC.